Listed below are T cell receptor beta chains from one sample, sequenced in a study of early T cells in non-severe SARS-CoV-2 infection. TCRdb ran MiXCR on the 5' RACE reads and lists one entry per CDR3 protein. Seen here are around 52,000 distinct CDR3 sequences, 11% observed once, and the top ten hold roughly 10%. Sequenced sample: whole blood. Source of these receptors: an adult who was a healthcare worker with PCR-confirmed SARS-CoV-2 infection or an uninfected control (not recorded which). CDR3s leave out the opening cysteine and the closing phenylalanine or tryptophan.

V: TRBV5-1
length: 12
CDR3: ASSLDTGANVLT

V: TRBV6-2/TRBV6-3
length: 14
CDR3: ASATWGTGIFLEQY

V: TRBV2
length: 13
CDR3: ASSVTSGRDGEQF

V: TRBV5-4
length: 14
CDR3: ASSLGRTGGSYEQY

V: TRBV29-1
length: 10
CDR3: SGGTSVGTQY

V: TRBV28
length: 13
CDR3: ASSFGGGYNSPLH

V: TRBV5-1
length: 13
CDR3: ASSLGTGRGTEAF

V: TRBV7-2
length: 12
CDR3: ASSSTGGWYEQY

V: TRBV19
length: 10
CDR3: ASNPGGNTIY

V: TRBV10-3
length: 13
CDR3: AISEPAPRQETQY

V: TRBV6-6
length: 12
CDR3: ASRLREGPYEQY

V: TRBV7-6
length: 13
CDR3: ANSFGSGEGQGYT

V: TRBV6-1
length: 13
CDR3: ASISSDYSNQPQH